This T cell receptor (beta chain) is drawn from a study of T-cell reconstitution after alpha-beta-depleted transplantation in children. The authors prepared the TCRbeta library with unique molecular identifiers. TCRdb used MiXCR to reprocess the PCR reads, holding one entry per CDR3 protein. The sample shows just under 550,000 distinct CDR3 sequences, around 20% of them seen only once. Germline trimming cut 3 bases from V and 5 bases from J; bases unmatched to any gene: 9. The CDR3 loop spans 17 amino acids. CDR1 is ENHRY and CDR2 is SYGVKD in the germline V gene. The sequenced sample was PBMCs from the stem cell graft donor, obtained from the stem cell graft. The chain carries TRBV10-3 and TRBJ2-3; 12 bases fit TRBD1. The TCR sequence derives from a human donor who donated a stem cell graft to a child with acute lymphoblastic leukemia. This CDR3 reads CAISEPPGQGAKDTQYF. DNA of the CDR3: TGTGCCATCAGTGAACCACCGGGACAGGGGGCTAAAGATACGCAGTATTTT.